The 32 T cell receptor beta chains listed next were all sequenced from one sample in a study of T-cell reconstitution after alpha-beta-depleted transplantation in children. Preparation of the TCRbeta library was carried out with unique molecular identifiers. In TCRdb, the PCR reads were re-called with MiXCR into one record per CDR3 protein. Of under 35,000 distinct CDR3 sequences detected, roughly a sixth appear once; the ten largest clones hold around 35%. The material sequenced was PBMCs, mostly from graft donor cells, taken 60 days after TCRalphabeta/CD19-depleted stem cell transplant. The receptors derive from a male patient aged 2-9 years who had a stem cell transplant for acute lymphoblastic leukemia, so the T cells may come from the graft donor.

The chain recombines TRBV7-8 with TRBJ2-1; possibly TRBD2 for D (5 bases). The CDR3 runs 12 residues. V gave up 1 base and J gave up 12 bases, with 10 bases separating them. Germline CDR1 SGHVS, CDR2 FQNEAQ. The CDR3 region is CASSLERVGQFF. The CDR3, as DNA: TGTGCCAGCAGCTTAGAGAGGGTCGGGCAGTTCTTC. Variable domain in full (rest from reference TRBV7-8 and TRBJ2-1): GAGVSQSPRYKVAKRGQDVALRCDPISGHVSLFWYQQALGQGPEFLTYFQNEAQLDKSGLPSDRFFAERPEGSVSTLKIQRTQQEDSAVYLCASSLERVGQFFGPGTRLTVL.

The chain employs TRBV24-1 and TRBJ1-5, with 9 bases fitting TRBD1. The V segment lost 3 bases and the J segment 2 bases; nucleotides outside the gene matches: 7. Germline-derived CDR1 and CDR2 are KGHDR and SFDVKD. The CDR3 loop spans 17 amino acids. CDR3 region: CATSDGTGNHGNQPQHF. CDR3 sequence (DNA): TGTGCCACCAGTGATGGGACAGGGAATCATGGCAATCAGCCCCAGCATTTT.

The V gene is TRBV5-6, the J gene TRBJ2-7, with D hard to call. From germline, CDR1 is SGHDT and CDR2 YYEEEE. V was shortened by 6 bases and J by 3 bases, with 19 bases between the two germline ends. The CDR3 spans 15 residues. The CDR3, as DNA: TGTGCCAGCACCTTTCTTGGTAACGGCCACTACGAGCAGTACTTC. It specifies CASTFLGNGHYEQYF.

In DNA, the CDR3 is TGTGCCAGCAGCTTAGATGTTTCGTTCCGGAATGAGCAGTTCTTC. Translating it yields CASSLDVSFRNEQFF. The chain joins TRBV11-3 to TRBJ2-1; D not resolved. This CDR3 is 15 amino acids long. Germline CDR1 SGHNT, CDR2 YENEEA. V was trimmed by 0 bases and J by 7 bases, leaving 13 bases between them.

As concerns this clonotype: The junction does not match germline at one end; this may be a read error. CDR3 nucleotide sequence: TGCTGTGCTAGAGAGGCAAGGACTAGCGGGGTGGAGACCCAGTACTTC. It specifies CCAREARTSGVETQYF. The chain joins TRBV20-1 to TRBJ2-5; 12 bases are shared with TRBD2. The CDR3 is 16 amino acids. The germline gives CDR1 DFQATT, CDR2 SNEGSKA (reference sequence).

This clonotype was counted a few times. At one end, the junction sequence differs from germline, possibly due to a read error. The J gene is TRBJ2-7, the V gene TRBV7-7; 8 positions agree with TRBD2. CDR1 is SSHAT and CDR2 is FNYEAQ in the germline V gene (reference sequence). This CDR3 has 13 amino acids. Written as DNA, the CDR3 is TGTGCTAGCAGCTTAGATCGGGGGGGCGAGCAGTACTTC. Residues: CASSLDRGGEQYF.

This clonotype was detected ten times or more. The chain joins TRBV20-1 to TRBJ1-4; D remains ambiguous. V was trimmed by 0 bases and J by 5 bases, leaving 13 bases between them. The CDR3 is 15 residues long. CDR1 DFQATT and CDR2 SNEGSKA come from the germline V gene (reference sequence). CDR3 bases: TGCAGTGCTAGAGATGGGAGGCTTGGGAATGAAAAACTGTTTTTT. It translates to CSARDGRLGNEKLFF.

This chain connects TRBV5-1 to TRBJ2-7; tentatively, D is TRBD1 (5 bases). The CDR3 extends over 13 amino acids. Trimming pared 2 bases from V and 9 bases from J, leaving 15 bases between. Germline CDR1 reads SGHRS; CDR2 reads YFSETQ. CDR3 protein: CASSFSQGSGQYV. DNA for the CDR3: TGCGCCAGCAGCTTCTCCCAGGGCTCGGGGCAGTACGTC.

The sample holds a few counts of this clonotype. The chain joins TRBV7-9 to TRBJ1-2; D uncertain. CDR3 size: 11 residues. Germline V gives CDR1 SEHNR, CDR2 FQNEAQ (reference sequence). With 5 bases removed from V and 8 bases from J, the gap between germline ends came to 9 bases. CDR3 bases: TGTGCCAGCAGCCCATTAGAGGGCTACACCTTC. This gives the protein CASSPLEGYTF. Full variable domain (missing parts from reference TRBV7-9 and TRBJ1-2): DTGVSQNPRHKITKRGQNVTFRCDPISEHNRLYWYRQTLGQGPEFLTYFQNEAQLEKSRLLSDRFSAERPKGSFSTLEIQRTEQGDSAMYLCASSPLEGYTFGSGTRLTVV.

The chain combines TRBV3-1 with TRBJ2-7; D not resolved. Trimming stripped 0 bases from V and 2 bases from J, with 11 bases between. The CDR3 runs to 15 residues. The germline V gene has CDR1 LGHDT and CDR2 YNNKEL (reference sequence). CDR3 protein: CASSQDHQMAYEQYF. CDR3 nucleotides: TGTGCCAGCAGCCAAGATCATCAAATGGCCTACGAGCAGTACTTC.

The chain has TRBV3-1 and TRBJ1-2; D not certain. Between the trimmed V and J ends, which lost 0 bases and 4 bases, there was a span of 12 bases. The CDR3 runs 15 residues. Germline V gives CDR1 LGHDT, CDR2 YNNKEL (reference sequence). The CDR3 spells CASSQESNSFYGYTF. Written as DNA, the CDR3 is TGTGCCAGCAGCCAAGAGTCTAATTCCTTCTATGGCTACACCTTC.

V usage is TRBV12-3 or TRBV12-4 and J usage is TRBJ1-5; 11 nucleotides line up with TRBD1. V was pared by 4 bases and J by 5 bases, with 7 bases of the junction left unmatched. The CDR3 is 16 residues long. The CDR3, as DNA: TGTGCCAGCAGTTCCTCCGGGACAGGGGGTTATCAGCCCCAGCATTTT. Amino acid sequence: CASSSSGTGGYQPQHF.

This chain links TRBV4-2 with TRBJ1-1, with no clear D. The V end was cut by 0 bases, the J end by 4 bases, with 6 bases between. Per the germline V gene, CDR1 is LGHNA and CDR2 is YNFKEQ. The CDR3 contains 13 residues. The CDR3 nucleotides read TGTGCCAGCAGCCAAGATTACGGCACTGAAGCTTTCTTT. Translation: CASSQDYGTEAFF.

Here the CDR3 DNA reads TGTGCCAGCAGCCAAGCCGGGACAGCGACAGATACGCAGTATTTT. Its translation is CASSQAGTATDTQYF. The chain is built from TRBV7-9 and TRBJ2-3; 7 bases agree with TRBD1. Trimming took 5 bases from V and 3 from J; bases not matched to a gene: 8. The CDR3 sequence is 15 residues long. The V gene's germline CDR1 is SEHNR and CDR2 FQNEAQ (reference sequence).

The rearrangement links TRBV9 to TRBJ2-5; perhaps TRBD1 as D (7 bases). The CDR3 spans 16 residues. The V gene's germline CDR1 is SGDLS and CDR2 YYNGEE. V gave up 3 bases and J gave up 2 bases, with 17 bases separating them. As DNA, the CDR3 is TGTGCCAGCAGCGGCCGCCAGGGGGGCCAGCAAGAGACCCAGTACTTC. Protein sequence: CASSGRQGGQQETQYF.

At least ten counts were recorded for this clonotype. V gene TRBV12-3 or TRBV12-4 combines with J gene TRBJ2-1; D unclear. Trimming stripped 10 bases from V and 1 base from J, with 17 bases between. The CDR3 contains 15 residues. DNA for the CDR3: TGTGCCACTACCGGATCAGCGACTTCCTACAATGAGCAGTTCTTC. This translates into CATTGSATSYNEQFF.

This chain joins TRBV12-3 or TRBV12-4 and TRBJ2-7; D unresolved. Trimming cost V 1 base and J 5 bases, with 3 bases left between them. The CDR3 covers 11 residues. This CDR3 reads CASSLDHEQYF. In nucleotides, the CDR3 is TGTGCCAGCAGTTTAGACCACGAGCAGTACTTC.

The CDR3 DNA sequence: TGTGCCAGCAGCCAAGATTATAGGGGGCGGCATGACACTGAAGCTTTCTTT. Translation: CASSQDYRGRHDTEAFF. V gene TRBV4-2 combines with J gene TRBJ1-1, with 7 bases lining up with TRBD1. This CDR3 region has 17 residues. Unmatched junction bases numbered 10, after V lost 0 bases and J lost 3 bases. CDR1 and CDR2 from the germline V gene are LGHNA and YNFKEQ.

In its sample, this clonotype was seen a few times. This chain uses TRBV28 with TRBJ1-6; D uncertain. V lost 3 bases, J lost 15 bases, and 18 bases lay in between. Germline V CDR1 and CDR2: MDHEN, SYDVKM. The CDR3 is 14 amino acids. The CDR3 sequence: CASSLVSLPSLLHF. The CDR3 coding sequence is TGTGCCAGCAGTTTGGTCAGCCTACCCTCTCTCCTCCACTTT.

This clonotype turned up a few times. The rearrangement uses TRBV6-2 or TRBV6-3 and TRBJ1-1, with 11 nucleotides matching TRBD1. Trimming cost V 4 bases and J 4 bases; bases outside gene matches: 5. Germline V gene data show CDR1 as MNHEY and CDR2 as SVGEGT. This CDR3 spans 15 amino acids. The CDR3 sequence: CASSWAGTGGTEAFF. In DNA form, the CDR3 reads TGTGCCAGCAGTTGGGCCGGGACAGGGGGCACTGAAGCTTTCTTT.

The gene calls are TRBV15 and TRBJ2-7, with D possibly TRBD2 on 6 matching bases. The germline V gene encodes CDR1 LNHNV and CDR2 YYDKDF (reference sequence). This CDR3 is built from 14 residues. The V end was cut by 3 bases, the J end by 3 bases, with 12 bases between. The CDR3 sequence is CATSSRDGGYEQYF. The DNA of the CDR3 is TGTGCCACCAGCAGCCGAGACGGGGGCTACGAGCAGTACTTC.

This chain connects TRBV5-5 to TRBJ2-7; TRBD1 is a possible D gene (7 bases). The CDR3 consists of 16 residues. With 2 bases removed from V and 3 bases from J, the gap between germline ends came to 18 bases. Germline CDR1 and CDR2: SGHKS and YYEKEE (reference sequence). The CDR3 loop is CASSFEAGQGGYEQYF. The CDR3 coding sequence is TGTGCCAGCAGCTTTGAAGCAGGGCAGGGGGGCTACGAGCAGTACTTC.

This clonotype was recorded many times. The chain has TRBV5-1 and TRBJ2-7; 10 bases are a match to TRBD1. The CDR3 is 15 residues long. V shed 2 bases and J 4 bases; nucleotides not matched to a gene: 6. Germline-derived CDR1 and CDR2 are SGHRS and YFSETQ. CDR3 in DNA: TGCGCCAGCAGCTTAGACGGGACAGGGGATTACGAGCAGTACTTC. It encodes CASSLDGTGDYEQYF.

V is TRBV27 and J is TRBJ2-1; 12 bases agree with TRBD2. The germline CDR1 and CDR2 sequences are MNHEY and SMNVEV (reference sequence). This CDR3 is built from 16 residues. With V trimmed by 9 bases and J by 6 bases, 12 bases remained unmatched. In DNA, the CDR3 is TGTGCCAGAAAAATCTCCAGACTAGCGGGAGTCAATGAGCAGTTCTTC. Residues: CARKISRLAGVNEQFF.

V gene TRBV7-2 combines with J gene TRBJ2-3; D is unresolved. Deletions cut 1 base from V and 1 base from J, with 12 bases between. CDR1 is SGHTA and CDR2 is FQGNSA in the germline V gene. The CDR3 extends over 16 amino acids. CDR3 nucleotide sequence: TGTGCCAGCAGCTTAGGACAACCTGATGGCACAGATACGCAGTATTTT. Translating gives CASSLGQPDGTDTQYF.

The DNA for the CDR3 is TGTGCCACCGCCGGGACTAGCTGGAACAATGAGCAGTTCTTC. Protein: CATAGTSWNNEQFF. This chain connects TRBV6-2 or TRBV6-3 to TRBJ2-1; TRBD2 aligns across 9 bases. V trimming: 10 bases; J trimming: 5 bases; junction bases outside the gene matches: 9. CDR1 is MNHEY, CDR2 SVGEGT, per germline. The CDR3 runs to 14 residues.

The J gene is TRBJ2-1, the V gene TRBV7-2; 9 bases agree with TRBD2. This CDR3 spans 13 amino acids. Losses at the gene ends were 2 bases for V and 11 bases for J; bases not matched to a gene: 4. Germline CDR1 is SGHTA and CDR2 is FQGNSA. CDR3 DNA: TGTGCCAGCAGCTTAAGAGCGGGGGGAAAGCAGTTCTTC. The encoded protein is CASSLRAGGKQFF.

In its sample, this clonotype ranks as large. The genes are TRBV21-1 and TRBJ1-2. TRBV21-1 is labeled a pseudogene. This CDR3 contains 14 residues. CDR3 sequence (DNA): TGTGCCAGCAGCAACGGCGGCAGTTACTATGGCTACACCTTC. This codes for CASSNGGSYYGYTF.

This clonotype was seen at least ten times. This chain's CDR3 is CASSVGAQNTGELFF. CDR3 in DNA: TGTGCCAGCAGCGTAGGTGCTCAGAACACCGGGGAGCTGTTTTTT. The rearrangement joins TRBV9 to TRBJ2-2, with D unresolved. The V end was cut by 0 bases, the J end by 1 base, with 7 bases between. The CDR3 has 15 residues. In germline, CDR1 is SGDLS, CDR2 YYNGEE.

In this sample, this clonotype turned up once. The chain links TRBV4-3 to TRBJ2-7, with 12 bases matching TRBD2. In germline, CDR1 is LGHNA, CDR2 YSLEER. The CDR3 totals 17 residues. V lost 4 bases and J lost 6; bases outside the gene matches: 13. The CDR3 sequence: CASSPRLAGEIGGEQYF. The CDR3 DNA follows: TGCGCCAGCAGCCCGAGACTAGCGGGAGAGATAGGTGGCGAGCAGTACTTC.

V gene TRBV2 combines with J gene TRBJ2-1; no reliable D call. Germline-derived CDR1 and CDR2 are SNHLY and FYNNEI. The V and J ends lost 1 base and 0 bases respectively, with 13 bases between them. The CDR3 consists of 17 residues. The CDR3 protein is CASSEEVGSSSYNEQFF. Here the CDR3 DNA reads TGTGCCAGCAGTGAAGAGGTAGGCAGCAGCTCCTACAATGAGCAGTTCTTC.

The J gene is TRBJ1-2, the V gene TRBV5-6; no reliable D call. The CDR3 is 13 residues long. Germline V gene data show CDR1 as SGHDT and CDR2 as YYEEEE. Trimming left V 1 base short and J 4 bases short, with 8 bases between. The CDR3 DNA is TGTGCCAGCAGCTTGAGCAGACTCTATGGCTACACCTTC. Amino acid sequence: CASSLSRLYGYTF. The full variable domain, completed using reference TRBV5-6 and TRBJ1-2, is DAGVTQSPTHLIKTRGQQVTLRCSPKSGHDTVSWYQQALGQGPQFIFQYYEEEERQRGNFPDRFSGHQFPNYSSELNVNALLLGDSALYLCASSLSRLYGYTFGSGTRLTVV.